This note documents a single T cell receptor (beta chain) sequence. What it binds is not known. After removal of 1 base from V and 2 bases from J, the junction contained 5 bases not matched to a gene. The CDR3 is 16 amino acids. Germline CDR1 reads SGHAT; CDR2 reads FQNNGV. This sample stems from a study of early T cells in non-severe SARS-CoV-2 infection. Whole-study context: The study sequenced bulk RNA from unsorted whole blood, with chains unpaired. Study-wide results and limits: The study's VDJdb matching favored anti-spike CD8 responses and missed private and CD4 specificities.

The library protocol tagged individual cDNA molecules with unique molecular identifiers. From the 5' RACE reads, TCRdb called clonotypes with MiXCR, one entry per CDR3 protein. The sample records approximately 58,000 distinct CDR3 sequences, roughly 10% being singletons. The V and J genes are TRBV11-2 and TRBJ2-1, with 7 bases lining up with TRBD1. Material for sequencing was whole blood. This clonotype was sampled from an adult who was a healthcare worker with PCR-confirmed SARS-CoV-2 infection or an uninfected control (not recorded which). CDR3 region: CASSLGGQGAYNEQFF. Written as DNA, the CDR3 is TGTGCCAGCAGCTTAGGAGGGCAGGGGGCCTACAATGAGCAGTTCTTC.